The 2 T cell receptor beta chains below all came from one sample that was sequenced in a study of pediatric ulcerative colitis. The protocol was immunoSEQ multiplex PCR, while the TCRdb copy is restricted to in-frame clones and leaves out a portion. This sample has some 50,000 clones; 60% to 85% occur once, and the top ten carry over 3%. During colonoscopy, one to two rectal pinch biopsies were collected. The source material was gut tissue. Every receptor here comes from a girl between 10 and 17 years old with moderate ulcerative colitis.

The CDR3 is CASSLDGGDNQPQHF. The CDR3 coding sequence is TGCGCCAGCAGCTTGGATGGAGGGGACAATCAGCCCCAGCATTTT. J is TRBJ1-5 and V is TRBV5-1; D perhaps matches TRBD1 (5 bases). Germline lookup yields CDR1 SGHRS and CDR2 YFSETQ. Between the trimmed V and J ends, which lost 0 bases and 3 bases, there was a span of 10 bases. The CDR3 consists of 15 residues.

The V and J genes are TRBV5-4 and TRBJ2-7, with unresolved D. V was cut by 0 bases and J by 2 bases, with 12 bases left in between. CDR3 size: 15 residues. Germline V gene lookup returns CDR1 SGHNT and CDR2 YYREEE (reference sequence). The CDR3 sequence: CASSLGIATTYEQYF. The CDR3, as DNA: TGTGCCAGCAGCTTGGGAATAGCTACTACCTACGAGCAGTACTTC. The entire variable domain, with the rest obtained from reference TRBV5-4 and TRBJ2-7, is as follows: ETGVTQSPTHLIKTRGQQVTLRCSSQSGHNTVSWYQQALGQGPQFIFQYYREEENGRGNFPPRFSGLQFPNYSSELNVNALELDDSALYLCASSLGIATTYEQYFGPGTRLTVT.